This TCR beta chain came from a study of blood T cell repertoires in COVID-19. Germline assignment: CDR1 SGDLS and CDR2 YYNGEE. With 4 bases clipped from V and 8 bases from J, the junction kept 6 bases outside the gene matches. The CDR3 runs 14 residues. Cohort 3 donors were reported recovered after two negative PCRs, clearance, or symptom resolution. As originally analysed: Amplification with reference gene primers provided the estimates of nucleated cell counts. Sequencing was performed with immunoSEQ multiplex PCR; in TCRdb, only in-frame clones are kept and a portion is missing. That table supplies the V and J calls and clone size; D and trimming were determined from the DNA. Here the sample spans hundreds of thousands of clones, 85% to 90% being singletons.

Specimen: PBMCs or T cells enriched from blood (not recorded which). This TCR derives from a man between 18 and 29 years old who had recovered from COVID-19. The chain employs TRBV9 and TRBJ2-2, with 9 bases identical to TRBD1. The CDR3 DNA follows: TGTGCCAGCAGCTCCGGGACAGGGAGGGGGGAGCTGTTTTTT. Translated: CASSSGTGRGELFF.